This T cell receptor (beta chain) was retrieved from a study of blood T cell repertoires in COVID-19. Study in general: Sites across the United States, Italy and Spain contributed samples from acute and convalescent COVID-19.

In the original analysis: How many nucleated cells were present was estimated from reference gene primer amplification. Assay used: immunoSEQ multiplex PCR; TCRdb lists only in-frame clones, some missing. V and J calls and clone size come straight from that table; D and trimming were deduced from the DNA. The repertoire holds around 380,000 clones, about four fifths seen once, with 1.1% in the top ten. This clone occurred once. From germline, CDR1 is SGDLS and CDR2 YYNGEE. Deletions cut 8 bases from V and 0 bases from J, with 12 bases between. The CDR3 totals 14 residues. The TCR originated in a human donor with acute or convalescent COVID-19. The donor label of this sample is uncertain. The J gene is TRBJ2-1, the V gene TRBV9, with a weak D call TRBD2 (6 bases). Material for sequencing was peripheral blood. As DNA, the CDR3 is TGTGCCAGTAATCGGGGGAGCTCCTACAATGAGCAGTTCTTC. It yields the protein CASNRGSSYNEQFF. Full variable domain (outside the CDR3, taken from reference TRBV9 and TRBJ2-1): DSGVTQTPKHLITATGQRVTLRCSPRSGDLSVYWYQQSLDQGLQFLIQYYNGEERAKGNILERFSAQQFPDLHSELNLSSLELGDSALYFCASNRGSSYNEQFFGPGTRLTVL.